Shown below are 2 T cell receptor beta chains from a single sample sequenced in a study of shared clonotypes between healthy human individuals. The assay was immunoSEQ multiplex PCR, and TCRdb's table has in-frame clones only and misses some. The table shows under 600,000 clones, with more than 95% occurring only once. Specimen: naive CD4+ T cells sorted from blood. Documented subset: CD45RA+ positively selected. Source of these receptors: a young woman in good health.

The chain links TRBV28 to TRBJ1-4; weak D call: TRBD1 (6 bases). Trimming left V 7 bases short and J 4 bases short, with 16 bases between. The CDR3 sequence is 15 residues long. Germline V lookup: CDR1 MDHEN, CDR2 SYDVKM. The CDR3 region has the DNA TGTGCCAGCACCCTCCCGACAGGAGGTAATGAAAAACTGTTTTTT. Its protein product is CASTLPTGGNEKLFF.

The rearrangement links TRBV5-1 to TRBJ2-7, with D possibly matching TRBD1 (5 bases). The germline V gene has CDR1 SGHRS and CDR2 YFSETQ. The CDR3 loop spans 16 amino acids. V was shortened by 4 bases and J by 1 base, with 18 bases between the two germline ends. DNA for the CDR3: TGCGCCAGCAGCCAGCAGGGTGGAACTCAATCCTACGAGCAGTACTTC. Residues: CASSQQGGTQSYEQYF.